What follows are 28 T cell receptor beta chains derived from one specimen sequenced in a study of Graves' ophthalmopathy and Graves' hyperthyroidism. RNA transcripts were the template, and TCR beta CDR3 regions were amplified from them. First-round RT-PCR with HTBI primers preceded a second-round multiplex PCR. TCRdb reanalysed the multiplex PCR reads using MiXCR and keeps one entry per CDR3 protein. The sample has over 500,000 distinct CDR3 sequences, approximately 21% seen once. The sample comprised peripheral blood. The receptors derive from a woman younger than 30 with stable Graves' hyperthyroidism. Some clones in this sample may be carry-over from other donors' samples.

At least ten counts were recorded for this clonotype. The genes are TRBV3-1 and TRBJ2-7, with TRBD1 matching over 8 bases. The V gene's germline CDR1 is LGHDT and CDR2 YNNKEL (reference sequence). This CDR3 comprises 13 residues. V shed 4 bases, J shed 9 bases, and the junction held 8 bases outside the gene matches. The CDR3 is CASSLTQGAGQYF. CDR3 DNA sequence: TGTGCCAGCAGCCTCACCCAGGGGGCTGGGCAGTACTTC.

There are many counts of this clonotype. The chain links TRBV2 to TRBJ1-1, with D possibly matching TRBD1 (5 bases). Germline assignment: CDR1 SNHLY and CDR2 FYNNEI. Deletions cut 4 bases from V and 1 base from J, with 10 bases between. There are 14 residues in the CDR3. The CDR3 DNA sequence: TGTGCCAGCAGTGCTCAGGGCGGGAACACTGAAGCTTTCTTT. It translates to CASSAQGGNTEAFF.

Note on this clonotype: Compared with germline, one end of the junction differs, possibly owing to a read error. The chain combines TRBV6-1 with TRBJ1-1; D ambiguous. Germline V gives CDR1 MNHNS, CDR2 SASEGT. This CDR3 is 13 amino acids long. The CDR3: CASTFYLNTEAFF. CDR3 sequence (DNA): TGTGCCAGCACATTTTACCTGAACACTGAAGCTTTTTTT.

There are a few counts of this clonotype. This chain joins TRBV24-1 and TRBJ2-7, with 14 bases identical to TRBD2. Losses at the gene ends were 3 bases for V and 1 base for J; bases not matched to a gene: 10. The germline V gene has CDR1 KGHDR and CDR2 SFDVKD. There are 19 residues in the CDR3. CDR3: CATSDPTSGGESTSYEQYF. As DNA, the CDR3 is TGTGCCACCAGTGATCCGACTAGCGGGGGGGAATCGACGTCCTACGAGCAGTACTTC.

This clonotype showed up many times. The J gene is TRBJ1-1, the V gene TRBV6-5; D ambiguous. Trimming stripped 6 bases from V and 3 bases from J, with 14 bases between. The CDR3 is 14 residues long. Germline V CDR1 and CDR2: MNHEY, SVGAGI. Here the CDR3 reads CASSPLGGDTEAFF. For the CDR3, the DNA is TGTGCCAGCAGCCCTCTTGGTGGGGACACTGAAGCTTTCTTT.

This clonotype has only a few counts. The chain has TRBV29-1 and TRBJ2-2; TRBD1 matches 9 bases. Germline-derived CDR1 and CDR2 are SQVTM and ANQGSEA. V gave up 7 bases and J gave up 4 bases; unmatched junction bases: 4. CDR3 length equals 13 residues. The CDR3 protein is CSGTGEGTGELFF. CDR3 sequence (DNA): TGCAGCGGGACAGGGGAAGGCACCGGGGAGCTGTTTTTT.

Worth noting for this clonotype: This may come from a read error, since a much larger clone is one base off. The chain employs TRBV12-3 or TRBV12-4 and TRBJ2-2, with a possible D match to TRBD1 (6 bases). This CDR3 is 14 amino acids long. V was clipped by 4 bases and J by 7 bases, with 13 bases between them. CDR3 protein: CASSYVGANGELFF. The DNA of the CDR3 is TGTGCCAGCAGTTATGTGGGGGCCAACGGGGAGCTGTTTTTT.

The chain employs TRBV20-1 and TRBJ1-6; D gene uncertain. The germline V gene encodes CDR1 DFQATT and CDR2 SNEGSKA (reference sequence). The CDR3 is 15 residues long. Trimming shortened V by 0 bases and J by 5 bases, and 11 bases separated the two germline ends. The CDR3 nucleotides are TGCAGTGCTAGAGATGAGAACGGTCATAATTCACCCCTCCACTTT. Amino acids: CSARDENGHNSPLHF.

This clonotype occurred many times. The chain links TRBV28 to TRBJ1-2, with a possible D match to TRBD1 (6 bases). The V end was cut by 2 bases, the J end by 5 bases, with 9 bases between. CDR1 is MDHEN, CDR2 SYDVKM, per germline. The CDR3 is made up of 13 amino acids. CDR3 sequence reads: CASSLGTRYGYTF. In DNA form, the CDR3 reads TGTGCCAGCAGTTTAGGGACAAGATATGGCTACACCTTC.

Ten or more counts support this clonotype. V and J are TRBV7-2 and TRBJ1-3; D not certain. V lost 2 bases and J lost 0, with 8 bases in between. The germline V gene encodes CDR1 SGHTA and CDR2 FQGNSA. The CDR3 runs to 15 residues. This chain's CDR3 is CASSLWLSSGNTIYF. The CDR3 DNA reads as TGTGCCAGCAGCTTATGGCTCTCCTCTGGAAACACCATATATTTT.

This clonotype was recorded many times. The rearrangement joins TRBV27 to TRBJ2-7; D tentatively reads TRBD1 or TRBD2 (5 bases each). Germline values: CDR1 MNHEY, CDR2 SMNVEV (reference sequence). Trimming stripped 3 bases from V and 2 bases from J, with 17 bases between. The CDR3 contains 16 residues. The chain's CDR3 is CASSLIGAGATYEQYF. CDR3 DNA: TGTGCCAGCAGTTTGATCGGGGCAGGTGCGACCTACGAGCAGTACTTC.

The sample holds many counts of this clonotype. V usage is TRBV20-1 and J usage is TRBJ1-1, with a tentative D call TRBD1 (6 bases). The CDR3 is 16 residues long. The germline V gene encodes CDR1 DFQATT and CDR2 SNEGSKA (reference sequence). Deletions cut 0 bases from V and 3 bases from J, with 17 bases between. CDR3 DNA sequence: TGCAGTGCTAGAGATCTCTACAGGGTGAGGGACACTGAAGCTTTCTTT. Amino acids: CSARDLYRVRDTEAFF.

This clonotype was seen once. The rearrangement joins TRBV5-1 to TRBJ2-3, with D maybe TRBD1 (5 bases). V gave up 4 bases and J gave up 2 bases, with 14 bases separating them. The CDR3 runs 15 residues. Germline V gene data show CDR1 as SGHRS and CDR2 as YFSETQ. The CDR3 loop reads CASSQDSVNTDTQYF. CDR3 DNA sequence: TGCGCCAGCAGCCAAGACAGCGTTAACACAGATACGCAGTATTTT.

This clonotype was recorded at least ten times. The chain carries TRBV20-1 and TRBJ2-7; D is ambiguous. CDR1 and CDR2 from the germline V gene are DFQATT and SNEGSKA (reference sequence). V lost 0 bases, J lost 4 bases, and 13 bases lay in between. CDR3 size: 14 residues. The CDR3 spells CSAREPNRGYEQYF. CDR3 nucleotides: TGCAGTGCTAGAGAACCTAATCGTGGGTACGAGCAGTACTTC.

The chain uses TRBV12-5 and TRBJ1-2; D unclear. Trimming cost V 6 bases and J 4 bases, with 15 bases left between them. The length of the CDR3 is 14 residues. Germline V gene lookup returns CDR1 LGHNT and CDR2 FRNRAP. The CDR3 DNA is TGTGCTAGTGGCACAGCGGAGTCCCTCTATGGCTACACCTTC. Amino acid sequence: CASGTAESLYGYTF.

On this clonotype itself: Possible read error: a much larger clone is one base away. This chain connects TRBV2 to TRBJ2-5; D call uncertain. The CDR3 totals 16 residues. V lost 2 bases to trimming and J lost 5 bases, with 18 bases between them. In germline, CDR1 is SNHLY, CDR2 FYNNEI. CDR3 sequence: CASSEFGSASVETQYF. CDR3 DNA: TGTGCCAGCAGTGAATTCGGGTCAGCGTCGGTCGAGACCCAGTACTTC.

This clonotype was detected many times. The CDR3 reads CASGYRGANYGYTF. As DNA, the CDR3 is TGTGCCAGCGGGTACAGGGGAGCTAACTATGGCTACACCTTC. The genes are TRBV6-5 and TRBJ1-2, with 7 bases that match TRBD1. Germline V gene lookup returns CDR1 MNHEY and CDR2 SVGAGI. This CDR3 has 14 residues. V shed 8 bases, J shed 0 bases, and the junction held 6 bases outside the gene matches.

This clonotype was seen many times. The V gene is TRBV30, the J gene TRBJ1-5; tentative D call: TRBD1 (5 bases). The germline V and J ends were trimmed by 4 bases and 6 bases, with 13 bases remaining between them. This CDR3 is 13 amino acids long. Germline V lookup: CDR1 GTSNPN, CDR2 SVGIG (reference sequence). Here the CDR3 reads CAWTGGVGQPQHF. The CDR3 nucleotides read TGTGCCTGGACGGGGGGGGTAGGTCAGCCCCAGCATTTT.

The V call is TRBV6-1, the J call TRBJ1-6, with 7 bases lining up with TRBD1. The CDR3 length is 15 residues. The junction had 11 bases not matched to a gene; V was cut back by 6 bases and J by 9 bases. The germline CDR1 and CDR2 sequences are MNHNS and SASEGT. The CDR3 here is CASSSGQAVGSPLHF. The CDR3 DNA reads as TGTGCCAGCAGCTCTGGACAGGCGGTGGGTTCACCCCTCCACTTT.

This clonotype was counted ten times or more. V and J are TRBV6-5 and TRBJ2-7; possible D gene TRBD1, 6 bases. V lost 7 bases to trimming and J lost 2 bases, with 12 bases between them. The CDR3 runs 13 residues. Germline V gene data show CDR1 as MNHEY and CDR2 as SVGAGI. In DNA form, the CDR3 reads TGTGCCAGCACTTCCCGGGACACCTACGAGCAGTACTTC. Translation gives CASTSRDTYEQYF.

Many counts were recorded for this clonotype. The V and J genes are TRBV11-1 and TRBJ2-5; a weak D match, TRBD2 (6 bases). Germline CDR1 SGHAT, CDR2 FQDESV (reference sequence). The CDR3 runs to 13 residues. Deletions cut 4 bases from V and 3 bases from J, with 9 bases between. DNA for the CDR3: TGTGCCAGCAGCTGGACTACTGAAGAGACCCAGTACTTC. This translates into CASSWTTEETQYF.

This clonotype was detected many times. The chain uses TRBV6-5 and TRBJ1-5, with D possibly being TRBD1 (6 bases). V dropped 7 bases and J dropped 6 bases, with 13 bases sitting between them. The CDR3 runs to 13 residues. The germline V gene encodes CDR1 MNHEY and CDR2 SVGAGI. CDR3 bases: TGTGCCAGCACCCAAAGGGGGGCTCAGCCCCAGCATTTT. This gives the protein CASTQRGAQPQHF.

In its sample, this clonotype was seen many times. The chain links TRBV7-2 to TRBJ1-5; unclear D gene. The CDR3 loop spans 12 amino acids. From germline, CDR1 is SGHTA and CDR2 FQGNSA. V was cut by 5 bases and J by 6 bases, with 8 bases left in between. The chain's CDR3 is CASSPRGQPQHF. The CDR3 region has the DNA TGTGCCAGCAGCCCCCGGGGTCAGCCCCAGCATTTT. The full variable domain, rest sourced from reference TRBV7-2 and TRBJ1-5, is GAGVSQSPSNKVTEKGKDVELRCDPISGHTALYWYRQSLGQGLEFLIYFQGNSAPDKSGLPSDRFSAERTGGSVSTLTIQRTQQEDSAVYLCASSPRGQPQHFGDGTRLSIL.

V and J are TRBV6-5 and TRBJ1-1; 7 nucleotides align to TRBD1. CDR1 and CDR2 (germline): MNHEY, SVGAGI. The junction had 5 bases not matched to a gene; V was cut back by 2 bases and J by 8 bases. This CDR3 comprises 13 residues. CDR3 in amino acids: CASSYEVQGEAFF. The CDR3 DNA reads TGTGCCAGCAGTTACGAGGTACAGGGGGAAGCTTTCTTT.

This rearrangement joins TRBV12-3 or TRBV12-4 to TRBJ1-2, with D possibly TRBD1 on 6 matching bases. The CDR3 contains 14 residues. Trimming cost V 2 bases and J 4 bases, with 11 bases left between them. The CDR3 DNA reads TGTGCCAGCAGTTTACGGACAGTAGGCTATGGCTACACCTTC. Translated: CASSLRTVGYGYTF.

This clonotype came up many times. The chain joins TRBV27 to TRBJ1-1; 9 bases align to TRBD1. Germline assignment: CDR1 MNHEY and CDR2 SMNVEV (reference sequence). The CDR3 contains 15 residues. The V segment lost 5 bases and the J segment 1 base; nucleotides outside the gene matches: 5. CDR3 bases: TGTGCCAGCAGTCCCTGGACAGGGGCGAACACTGAAGCTTTCTTT. Its protein is CASSPWTGANTEAFF.

This clonotype was detected ten times or more. The chain is built from TRBV12-3 or TRBV12-4 and TRBJ2-7; no firm D call. V gave up 1 base and J gave up 7 bases, with 8 bases separating them. The CDR3 covers 12 residues. The CDR3 nucleotides read TGTGCCAGCAGTTTAGTCCCAAAGGAGCAGTACTTC. It is translated as CASSLVPKEQYF.

This clonotype was recorded at least ten times. The chain carries TRBV11-2 and TRBJ1-1; weak D call: TRBD1 (5 bases). The CDR3 runs to 14 residues. Germline assignment: CDR1 SGHAT and CDR2 FQNNGV. Trimming left V 5 bases short and J 4 bases short, with 14 bases between. DNA of the CDR3: TGTGCCAGCAGCCCGGGGGGTTGGGTCACTGAAGCTTTCTTT. Amino acids: CASSPGGWVTEAFF.